This T cell receptor beta chain came from a study of cytomegalovirus exposure and HLA in healthy donors. Broader study findings: A missense variant in DCLRE1C was later tied to TCR beta V- and J-gene trimming.

The CDR3 sequence is 18 residues long. Looked up from germline, CDR1 is SGHRS and CDR2 is YFSETQ. The V segment lost 3 bases and the J segment 0 bases; nucleotides outside the gene matches: 7. PCR involved 60 Vbeta and 13 Jbeta primers. The table came from immunoSEQ multiplex PCR; TCRdb's copy has only in-frame clones and leaves some out. The sample lists 130,000 or so clones, approximately 74% seen once, with around 7% in the top ten. In the case of this clone: Antigen specificity is unknown.

The sequence came from a man aged 35 to 55 in good health and CMV-seropositive. Sequencing was done on a sample of PBMCs. The J gene is TRBJ2-7, the V gene TRBV5-1; 15 bases fit TRBD2. CDR3 DNA: TGCGCCAGCAGCTCCTTTGGGACTAGCGGGGGGCTCTCCTACGAGCAGTACTTC. This translates into CASSSFGTSGGLSYEQYF.